This T cell receptor beta chain comes out of a study of human T cells and chemical hapten exposure. Study summary: Enrolled patients were predominantly female and had alopecia areata, totalis or universalis.

CDR1 and CDR2 from the germline V gene are SEHNR and FQNEAQ (reference sequence). The ends lost 7 bases at V and 6 bases at J; junction bases unmatched: 6. The CDR3 runs to 12 residues. The time point is: patch test 2, 6 weeks after DPC sensitization. Indicated treatment: therapeutic diphenylcyclopropenone sensitization with weekly scalp DPC. Study-level results: Sensitizing with DPC caused no change in TCRs above 1 in 1000 frequency.

There are a few counts of this clonotype. Its target is not known. TCRdb redid the calling of the RACE reads with MiXCR, one entry per CDR3 protein. Altogether some 80,000 distinct CDR3 sequences are present, roughly 10% being singletons, with the ten largest covering under 2.5%. This sequence joins TRBV7-9 and TRBJ2-7; 7 nucleotides agree with TRBD2. This sequence was found in a woman aged 25 to 39 with alopecia areata. Some clones in this sample may be carry-over from other donors' samples. The input for sequencing was whole blood, taken in connection with sensitization to the hapten diphenylcyclopropenone (DPC). CDR3 sequence: CASTLTGGEQYF. The CDR3 bases are TGTGCCAGCACTCTAACGGGGGGCGAGCAGTACTTC.